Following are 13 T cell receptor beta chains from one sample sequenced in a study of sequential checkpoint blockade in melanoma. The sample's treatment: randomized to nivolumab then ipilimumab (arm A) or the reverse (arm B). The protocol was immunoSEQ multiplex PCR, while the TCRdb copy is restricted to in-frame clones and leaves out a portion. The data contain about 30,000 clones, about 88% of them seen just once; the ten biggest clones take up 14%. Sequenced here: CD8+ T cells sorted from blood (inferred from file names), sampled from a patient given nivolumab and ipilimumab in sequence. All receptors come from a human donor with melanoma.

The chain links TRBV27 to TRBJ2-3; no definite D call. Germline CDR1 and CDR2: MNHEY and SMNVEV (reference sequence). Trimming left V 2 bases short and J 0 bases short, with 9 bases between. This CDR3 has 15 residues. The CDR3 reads CASSLGRLSTDTQYF. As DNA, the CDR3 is TGTGCCAGCAGTTTAGGCCGTTTAAGCACAGATACGCAGTATTTT.

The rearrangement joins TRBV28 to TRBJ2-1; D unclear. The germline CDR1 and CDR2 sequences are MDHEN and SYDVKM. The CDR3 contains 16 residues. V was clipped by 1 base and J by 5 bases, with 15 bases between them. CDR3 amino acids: CASSLSSTKVDNEQFF. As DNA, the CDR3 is TGTGCCAGCAGTTTATCCTCTACGAAAGTGGACAATGAGCAGTTCTTC.

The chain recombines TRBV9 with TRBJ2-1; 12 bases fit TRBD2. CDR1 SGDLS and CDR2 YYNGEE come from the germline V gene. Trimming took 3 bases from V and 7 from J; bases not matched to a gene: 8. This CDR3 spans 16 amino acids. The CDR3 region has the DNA TGTGCCAGCAGCGCCCCACTAGCGGGAGGTAGGAATGAGCAGTTCTTC. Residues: CASSAPLAGGRNEQFF.

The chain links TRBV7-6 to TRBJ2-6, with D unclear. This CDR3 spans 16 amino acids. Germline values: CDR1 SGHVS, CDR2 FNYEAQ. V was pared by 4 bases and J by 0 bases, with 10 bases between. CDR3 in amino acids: CASSSVISSGANVLTF. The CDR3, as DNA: TGTGCCAGCAGCTCAGTGATCAGCTCTGGGGCCAACGTCCTGACTTTC.

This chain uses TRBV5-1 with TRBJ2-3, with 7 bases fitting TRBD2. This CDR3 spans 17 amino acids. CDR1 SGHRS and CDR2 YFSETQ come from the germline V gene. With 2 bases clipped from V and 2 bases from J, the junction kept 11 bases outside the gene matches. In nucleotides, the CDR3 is TGCGCCAGCAGCTTATATCTTCGGGGGGAGGACACAGATACGCAGTATTTT. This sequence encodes CASSLYLRGEDTDTQYF. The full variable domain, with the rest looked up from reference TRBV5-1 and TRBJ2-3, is KAGVTQTPRYLIKTRGQQVTLSCSPISGHRSVSWYQQTPGQGLQFLFEYFSETQRNKGNFPGRFSGRQFSNSRSEMNVSTLELGDSALYLCASSLYLRGEDTDTQYFGPGTRLTVL.

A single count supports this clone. In nucleotides, the CDR3 is TGTGCCAGCAGCGCTCAGGGGACCCAGTACTTC. Its translation is CASSAQGTQYF. This chain links TRBV9 with TRBJ2-5, with a tentative D call TRBD1 (5 bases). Germline values: CDR1 SGDLS, CDR2 YYNGEE. Trimming pared 3 bases from V and 7 bases from J, leaving 7 bases between. This CDR3 has 11 amino acids.

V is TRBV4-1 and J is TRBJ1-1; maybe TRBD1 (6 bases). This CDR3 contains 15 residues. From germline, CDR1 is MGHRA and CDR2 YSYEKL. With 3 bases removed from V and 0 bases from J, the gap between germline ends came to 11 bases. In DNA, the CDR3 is TGCGCCAGCAGCCACCCCGGGGACATGAACACTGAAGCTTTCTTT. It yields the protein CASSHPGDMNTEAFF.

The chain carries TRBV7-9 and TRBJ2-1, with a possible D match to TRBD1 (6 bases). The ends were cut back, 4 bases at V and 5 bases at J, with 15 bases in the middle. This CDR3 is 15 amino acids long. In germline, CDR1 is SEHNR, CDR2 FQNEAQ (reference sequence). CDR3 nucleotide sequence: TGTGCCAGCAGCTCAATAGGGACACCCAACAATGAGCAGTTCTTC. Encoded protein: CASSSIGTPNNEQFF.

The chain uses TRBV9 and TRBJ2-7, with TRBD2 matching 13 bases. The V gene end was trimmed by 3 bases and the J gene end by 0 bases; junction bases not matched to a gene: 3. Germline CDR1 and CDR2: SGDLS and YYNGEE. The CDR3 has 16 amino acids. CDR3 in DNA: TGTGCCAGCAGCGCCGGACTAGCGGGAGTCTCCTACGAGCAGTACTTC. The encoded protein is CASSAGLAGVSYEQYF.

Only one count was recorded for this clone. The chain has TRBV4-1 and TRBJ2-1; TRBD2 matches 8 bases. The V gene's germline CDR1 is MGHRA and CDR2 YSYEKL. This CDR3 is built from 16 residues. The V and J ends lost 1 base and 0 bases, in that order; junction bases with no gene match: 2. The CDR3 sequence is CASSQGGGPSYNEQFF. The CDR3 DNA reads TGCGCCAGCAGCCAAGGCGGGGGGCCCTCCTACAATGAGCAGTTCTTC.

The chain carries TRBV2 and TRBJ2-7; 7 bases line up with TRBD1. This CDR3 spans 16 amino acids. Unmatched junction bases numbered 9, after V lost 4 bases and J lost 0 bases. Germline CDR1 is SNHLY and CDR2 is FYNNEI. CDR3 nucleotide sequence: TGTGCCAGCAGTGGTCCAGGGACAGTCTTCTCCTACGAGCAGTACTTC. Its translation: CASSGPGTVFSYEQYF.

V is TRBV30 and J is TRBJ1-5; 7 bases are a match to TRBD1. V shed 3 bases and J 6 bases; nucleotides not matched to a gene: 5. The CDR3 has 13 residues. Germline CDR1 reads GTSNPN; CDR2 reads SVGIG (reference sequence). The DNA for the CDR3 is TGTGCCTGGAGGGGTAGGGGGCTTCAGCCCCAGCATTTT. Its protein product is CAWRGRGLQPQHF.

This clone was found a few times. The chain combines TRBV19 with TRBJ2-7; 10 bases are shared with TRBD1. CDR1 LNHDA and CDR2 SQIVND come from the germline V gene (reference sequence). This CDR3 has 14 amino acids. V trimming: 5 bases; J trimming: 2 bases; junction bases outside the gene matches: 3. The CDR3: CASSWTGGTYEQYF. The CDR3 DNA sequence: TGTGCCAGTAGTTGGACAGGGGGAACCTACGAGCAGTACTTC.